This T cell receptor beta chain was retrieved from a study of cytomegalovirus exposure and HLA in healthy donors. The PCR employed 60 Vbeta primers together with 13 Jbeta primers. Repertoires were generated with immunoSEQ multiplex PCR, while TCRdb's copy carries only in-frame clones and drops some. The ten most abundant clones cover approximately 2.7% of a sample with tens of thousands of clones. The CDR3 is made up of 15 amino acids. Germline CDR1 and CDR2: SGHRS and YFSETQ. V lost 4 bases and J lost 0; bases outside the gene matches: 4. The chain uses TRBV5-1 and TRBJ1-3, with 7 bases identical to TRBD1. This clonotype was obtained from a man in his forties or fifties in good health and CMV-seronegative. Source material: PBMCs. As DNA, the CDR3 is TGCGCCAGCAGCGCGGGACAGAGCTCTGGAAACACCATATATTTT. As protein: CASSAGQSSGNTIYF.